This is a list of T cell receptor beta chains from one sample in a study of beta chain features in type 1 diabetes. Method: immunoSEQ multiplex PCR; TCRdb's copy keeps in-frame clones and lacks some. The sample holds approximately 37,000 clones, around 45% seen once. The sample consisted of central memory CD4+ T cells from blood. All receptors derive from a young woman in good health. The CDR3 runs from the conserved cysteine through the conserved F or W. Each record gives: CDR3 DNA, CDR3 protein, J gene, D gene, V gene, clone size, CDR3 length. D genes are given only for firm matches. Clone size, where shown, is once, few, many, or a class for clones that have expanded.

TGTGCCAGCAGCTTAACGGGGGGGGGAACTGAAGCTTTCTTT	CASSLTGGGTEAFF	TRBJ1-1	NA	TRBV7-3	once	14
TGTGCCTGGAGTGTTAGCGGGAGGGCCAAGGGGACCCAGTACTTC	CAWSVSGRAKGTQYF	TRBJ2-5	TRBD2	TRBV30	NA	15
TGCGCCAGCAGCTTGGTTACCAATCCTTCGGACATTCAGTACTTC	CASSLVTNPSDIQYF	TRBJ2-4	NA	TRBV5-1	NA	15
TGTGCCAGCAGCTTCCCGGTTCTAGGAGGCACAGATACGCAGTATTTT	CASSFPVLGGTDTQYF	TRBJ2-3	NA	TRBV11-2	NA	16
TGTGCCTGGAGTGTCGGGGCGGGAGTTTACGAGCAGTACTTC	CAWSVGAGVYEQYF	TRBJ2-7	TRBD2	TRBV30	NA	14
TGCGCCAGCAGCCGTGGGACAGGGGGACTTAATGAAAAACTGTTTTTT	CASSRGTGGLNEKLFF	TRBJ1-4	TRBD1	TRBV5-1	NA	16
TGTGCCACCAGCAGAGATCTCGTTGCGTATACGCAGTATTTT	CATSRDLVAYTQYF	TRBJ2-3	NA	TRBV15	NA	14
TGCGCCAGCAGCTTGGATGGTAGCCGGCTAGCCAAAAACATTCAGTACTTC	CASSLDGSRLAKNIQYF	TRBJ2-4	NA	TRBV5-1	NA	17
TGTGCCAGCAGCCCGAAATACGGGACTAGCGGATCCTACGAGCAGTACTTC	CASSPKYGTSGSYEQYF	TRBJ2-7	TRBD2	TRBV7-9	NA	17
TGTGCAAGCTCACCACCGAGGGGGAGCTCCTACAATGAGCAGTTCTTC	CASSPPRGSSYNEQFF	TRBJ2-1	NA	TRBV18	NA	16
TGTGCCAGCAGCTTAGTGGCCGGGACAGGGGTTAGCAATCAGCCCCAGCATTTT	CASSLVAGTGVSNQPQHF	TRBJ1-5	TRBD1	TRBV7-8	few	18
TGTGCCACCAGCAGAGATGAGGCTAGCGGGATGGTGGATCCGAGGTACGAGCAGTACTTC	CATSRDEASGMVDPRYEQYF	TRBJ2-7	TRBD2	TRBV15	few	20
TGCGCCAGCGGAACCGAACAGGGTCGGGGCACTGAAGCTTTCTTT	CASGTEQGRGTEAFF	TRBJ1-1	NA	TRBV10-2	NA	15
TGTGCCATCGGGCAGGGGAACCTAAAGTATGGCTACACCTTC	CAIGQGNLKYGYTF	TRBJ1-2	NA	TRBV10-3	NA	14
TGTGCCAGCAGCCCTGCCGGGACAGGGTTCGGAAACACCATATATTTT	CASSPAGTGFGNTIYF	TRBJ1-3	TRBD1	TRBV4-2	NA	16
TGTGCCTGGAAACAGGGGGCGACGACCGGGGAGCTGTTTTTT	CAWKQGATTGELFF	TRBJ2-2	TRBD1	TRBV30	NA	14
TGTGCCAGCCAGTATTCATGGCAGTCCCATGAGCAGTTCTTC	CASQYSWQSHEQFF	TRBJ2-1	NA	TRBV19	few	14
TGTGCCAGCAGTGTACAGGGGCAAAACACAGATACGCAGTATTTT	CASSVQGQNTDTQYF	TRBJ2-3	TRBD1	TRBV2	NA	15
TGTGCCTGGAGTACGGGCAGGGGGTTGAGCGAGCAGTACTTC	CAWSTGRGLSEQYF	TRBJ2-7	TRBD1	TRBV30	NA	14
TGTGCCAGCAGCTTAGGCGGCGACTACAATGAGCAGTTCTTC	CASSLGGDYNEQFF	TRBJ2-1	NA	TRBV7-7	few	14
TGTGCCAGCAGTGAAGCGGGACATGGGAAGTACGAGCAGTACTTC	CASSEAGHGKYEQYF	TRBJ2-7	NA	TRBV6-1	few	15
TGTGCCAGCAAAGCGACCGCAAATAGCAATCAGCCCCAGCATTTT	CASKATANSNQPQHF	TRBJ1-5	NA	TRBV2	few	15
TGCGCCAGCAGCTTGGAGGTGACAGGGGGCGGAAACACTGAAGCTTTCTTT	CASSLEVTGGGNTEAFF	TRBJ1-1	TRBD1	TRBV5-1	few	17
TGTGCCAGCAGCGTAGCGCGGGACAGGCCTTCCTATGGCTACACCTTC	CASSVARDRPSYGYTF	TRBJ1-2	TRBD1	TRBV9	NA	16
TGTGCCAGTCTTAGCGGGACTTCCTACAATGAGCAGTTCTTC	CASLSGTSYNEQFF	TRBJ2-1	TRBD2	TRBV25-1	few	14
TGTGCCAGCAGCTCCCGTAGTGGGGCCGTGAACACTGAAGCTTTCTTT	CASSSRSGAVNTEAFF	TRBJ1-1	NA	TRBV7-9	few	16
TGTGCCTGGAGCACAAGATCCTACAATGAGCAGTTCTTC	CAWSTRSYNEQFF	TRBJ2-1	NA	TRBV30	NA	13
TGTGCCAGTAAACCGGGACAGGGGGCGCCCGGCTACACCTTC	CASKPGQGAPGYTF	TRBJ1-2	TRBD1	TRBV19	NA	14